Detailed here is one T cell receptor (beta chain). Clones were read by immunoSEQ multiplex PCR, and TCRdb kept only the in-frame ones, dropping some. This sample has about 250,000 clones, with 80% to 85% found just once. The CDR3 spans 14 residues. V was shortened by 3 bases and J by 6 bases, with 15 bases between the two germline ends. In germline, CDR1 is GTSNPN, CDR2 SVGIG (reference sequence). The sample originates from a study of blood T cell repertoires in COVID-19. About the research overall: PBMCs, B-cell-depleted T cells, or T cells provided the cDNA or gDNA that made up the material.

The chain uses TRBV30 and TRBJ2-4, with a tentative D call TRBD2 (5 bases). The sequenced sample was peripheral blood. The origin of this receptor is a woman aged 40-49 years who had recovered from COVID-19. CDR3: CAWSPRGAGNIQYF. CDR3 bases: TGTGCCTGGAGCCCACGAGGCGCGGGAAACATTCAGTACTTC.